These 27 T cell receptor beta chains were sequenced from one sample in a study of blood T cells in healthy people across ages. The use of a sample-barcoded 5' primer and a J-beta primer mix characterized a second PCR of 7 to 11 cycles. TCRdb used MiXCR to reprocess the 5' RACE reads, holding one entry per CDR3 protein. The data hold around 870,000 distinct CDR3 sequences, with about 30% observed a single time. Material: blood. All receptors come from a woman of 80 years or more in good health.

As for this clonotype: Since a much larger clone is just one base distant, this may be a read error. This sequence joins TRBV5-1 and TRBJ2-1; TRBD2 matches 12 bases. The J call may be faulty, since TRBJ2-7 better matches the DNA end. The CDR3 consists of 16 residues. Per the germline V gene, CDR1 is SGHRS and CDR2 is YFSETQ. CDR3 protein: CASSLTLAGGYNEQYF. Here the CDR3 DNA reads TGCGCCAGCAGCTTAACTCTAGCGGGGGGGTACAATGAGCAGTACTTC.

The rearrangement joins TRBV7-2 to TRBJ2-7; the D gene is possibly TRBD2 (5 bases). The CDR3 has 14 residues. CDR1 SGHTA and CDR2 FQGNSA come from the germline V gene. The germline V and J ends were trimmed by 6 bases and 4 bases, with 16 bases remaining between them. The CDR3 nucleotides read TGTGCCAGCAGTGACACGCTAAGAGGGTACGAGCAGTACTTC. Its translation is CASSDTLRGYEQYF.

This clonotype came up many times. The chain links TRBV7-2 to TRBJ2-3, with 15 bases identical to TRBD2. Germline CDR1 is SGHTA and CDR2 is FQGNSA. The CDR3 extends over 14 amino acids. The V gene end was trimmed by 5 bases and the J gene end by 8 bases; junction bases not matched to a gene: 2. In DNA, the CDR3 is TGTGCCAGCAGCCCGGGACTAGCGGGGGGTACGCAGTATTTT. Translating it yields CASSPGLAGGTQYF.

The J gene is TRBJ2-7, the V gene TRBV28; 9 bases are shared with TRBD2. V shed 6 bases, J shed 2 bases, and the junction held 11 bases outside the gene matches. The germline gives CDR1 MDHEN, CDR2 SYDVKM. This CDR3 is 16 amino acids long. The CDR3 DNA reads TGTGCCAGCAGCCCACCGGGACTAGCAGCCACCTACGAGCAGTACTTC. As protein: CASSPPGLAATYEQYF.

This clonotype was seen once. V gene TRBV7-9 combines with J gene TRBJ2-7; maybe TRBD2 (5 bases). This CDR3 has 15 residues. V dropped 2 bases and J dropped 3 bases, with 14 bases sitting between them. CDR1 is SEHNR, CDR2 FQNEAQ, per germline (reference sequence). DNA for the CDR3: TGTGCCAGCAGCTTACTGGCGGGTGAAATCTACGAGCAGTACTTC. This gives the protein CASSLLAGEIYEQYF.

This clonotype occurred once. The gene calls are TRBV30 and TRBJ1-2; 10 positions agree with TRBD1. The V and J ends lost 8 bases and 10 bases, in that order; junction bases with no gene match: 13. The CDR3 sequence is 13 residues long. Germline-derived CDR1 and CDR2 are GTSNPN and SVGIG (reference sequence). The CDR3 coding sequence is TGTGCCGGGGGCCGGGGACAGGGGTTCGTCTACACCTTC. This gives the protein CAGGRGQGFVYTF.

Comment on this clonotype: This may stem from a read error, because a much larger clone lies one nucleotide away. V is TRBV24-1 and J is TRBJ2-5; perhaps D is TRBD1 or TRBD2 (6 bases each). V lost 3 bases, J lost 5 bases, and 15 bases lay in between. Per germline, CDR1 KGHDR and CDR2 SFDVKD. There are 15 residues in the CDR3. The CDR3 sequence is CATSDKGGPRETQYF. The CDR3 bases are TGTGCCACCAGTGATAAGGGGGGCCCCCGGGAGACCCAGTACTTC.

The chain uses TRBV7-2 and TRBJ2-2; D is tentatively TRBD1 or TRBD2 (5 bases each). CDR3 length: 15 residues. Germline V gene data show CDR1 as SGHTA and CDR2 as FQGNSA. V gave up 5 bases and J gave up 2 bases, with 12 bases separating them. In nucleotides, the CDR3 is TGTGCCAGCAGCCTCGGGACGGAAAACACCGGGGAGCTGTTTTTT. Translation gives CASSLGTENTGELFF. The entire variable domain, with the rest obtained from reference TRBV7-2 and TRBJ2-2, is as follows: GAGVSQSPSNKVTEKGKDVELRCDPISGHTALYWYRQSLGQGLEFLIYFQGNSAPDKSGLPSDRFSAERTGGSVSTLTIQRTQQEDSAVYLCASSLGTENTGELFFGEGSRLTVL.

This clonotype was seen ten or more times. The rearrangement uses TRBV7-2 and TRBJ1-1, with TRBD1 identical over 8 bases. Germline assignment: CDR1 SGHTA and CDR2 FQGNSA. V shed 7 bases and J 6 bases; nucleotides not matched to a gene: 7. This CDR3 comprises 13 residues. Here the CDR3 reads CASTGTGGAEAFF. The CDR3 DNA follows: TGTGCCAGCACCGGTACAGGGGGGGCTGAAGCTTTCTTT.

This clonotype has ten or more counts. The rearrangement uses TRBV15 and TRBJ2-4; a possible D gene is TRBD2 (6 bases). From germline, CDR1 is LNHNV and CDR2 YYDKDF (reference sequence). Trimming shortened V by 4 bases and J by 13 bases, and 23 bases separated the two germline ends. This CDR3 is 15 amino acids long. CDR3 loop: CATSIPGGSSDRQYF. CDR3 in DNA: TGTGCCACCAGCATCCCAGGAGGGTCTAGCGATAGGCAGTACTTC.

Comment on this clonotype: This may be a read error: a much more frequent sequence differs by one nucleotide. The chain employs TRBV6-5 and TRBJ1-5; D ambiguous. The germline V gene has CDR1 MNHEY and CDR2 SVGAGI. The CDR3 loop spans 13 amino acids. CDR3 DNA sequence: TGTACCAGCAGCAAGGACGGGTTAAGGCCCCAGCATTTT. Its translation is CTSSKDGLRPQHF.

A few counts support this clonotype. The genes are TRBV19 and TRBJ1-1; no clear D. Germline CDR1 is LNHDA and CDR2 is SQIVND (reference sequence). V shed 7 bases and J shed 0 bases, with 18 bases lying between them. CDR3 size: 16 residues. CDR3 residues: CASKSNDGRMNTEAFF. The CDR3 nucleotides are TGTGCCAGTAAATCTAATGATGGACGGATGAACACTGAAGCTTTCTTT. Filled out from reference TRBV19 and TRBJ1-1, the complete variable domain reads DGGITQSPKYLFRKEGQNVTLSCEQNLNHDAMYWYRQDPGQGLRLIYYSQIVNDFQKGDIAEGYSVSREKKESFPLTVTSAQKNPTAFYLCASKSNDGRMNTEAFFGQGTRLTVV.

This clonotype was observed a handful of times. Compared with germline, one end of the junction differs, possibly owing to a read error. The V call is TRBV6-2 or TRBV6-3, the J call TRBJ2-1; 13 nucleotides line up with TRBD2. Germline lookup yields CDR1 MNHEY and CDR2 SVGEGT. There are 15 residues in the CDR3. The CDR3 DNA reads TGTGCCGGCAGTTTTACTAGCGGGGGGGCTAATGAGCAGTTCTTC. It is translated as CAGSFTSGGANEQFF.

This clonotype appeared many times. V gene TRBV28 combines with J gene TRBJ2-7; D unclear. There are 12 residues in the CDR3. From germline, CDR1 is MDHEN and CDR2 SYDVKM. V dropped 5 bases and J dropped 9 bases, with 14 bases sitting between them. The CDR3 DNA reads TGTGCCAGCAGTCCCCACCAAGCGTGGCAGTACTTC. Translating gives CASSPHQAWQYF. Looking up the rest from reference TRBV28 and TRBJ2-7 gives the full variable domain: DVKVTQSSRYLVKRTGEKVFLECVQDMDHENMFWYRQDPGLGLRLIYFSYDVKMKEKGDIPEGYSVSREKKERFSLILESASTNQTSMYLCASSPHQAWQYFGPGTRLTVT.

CDR3 in amino acids: CASSSGIPGGYEQYF. CDR3 coding DNA: TGTGCCAGCAGCTCAGGGATTCCTGGGGGCTACGAGCAGTACTTC. The chain couples TRBV6-2 or TRBV6-3 to TRBJ2-7; TRBD1 or TRBD2 may be the D gene (5 bases each). The CDR3 runs to 15 residues. Germline V lookup: CDR1 MNHEY, CDR2 SVGEGT. Trimming shortened V by 6 bases and J by 3 bases, and 18 bases separated the two germline ends.

V usage is TRBV6-5 and J usage is TRBJ1-6; D may be TRBD1 (5 bases). The CDR3 covers 15 residues. The ends were cut back, 7 bases at V and 7 bases at J, with 17 bases in the middle. Looked up from germline, CDR1 is MNHEY and CDR2 is SVGAGI. The CDR3 bases are TGTGCCAGCACCATCGTAAGGGGTGGGAATTCACCCCTCCACTTT. Translating it yields CASTIVRGGNSPLHF.

This clonotype was counted between two and nine times. The V call is TRBV20-1, the J call TRBJ1-4, with 8 bases lining up with TRBD1. The J segment lost 8 bases and the V segment lost 0 bases, leaving 5 bases of the junction unmatched. The CDR3 spans 14 residues. CDR1 DFQATT and CDR2 SNEGSKA come from the germline V gene (reference sequence). The DNA of the CDR3 is TGCAGTGCTAGAGAAGCAGGGGGCGGGGAAAAACTGTTTTTT. It encodes CSAREAGGGEKLFF.

This clonotype was counted many times. This chain links TRBV7-2 with TRBJ2-7, with 8 bases identical to TRBD1. The CDR3 totals 14 residues. Germline V gene lookup returns CDR1 SGHTA and CDR2 FQGNSA. The J segment lost 4 bases and the V segment lost 4 bases, leaving 6 bases of the junction unmatched. The chain's CDR3 is CASSSNRGAYEQYF. DNA for the CDR3: TGTGCCAGCAGCTCAAACAGGGGGGCGTACGAGCAGTACTTC.

The chain joins TRBV4-1 to TRBJ2-5, with TRBD1 matching 8 bases. Germline-derived CDR1 and CDR2 are MGHRA and YSYEKL. This CDR3 is 16 amino acids long. J was trimmed by 2 bases and V by 3 bases; bases with no gene match: 8. As DNA, the CDR3 is TGCGCCAGCAGCCAGGGACGAGGACAGGGACAAGAGACCCAGTACTTC. Translated, it gives CASSQGRGQGQETQYF.

Worth noting for this clonotype: One end of the junction does not line up with germline, which may come from a read error. The V and J genes are TRBV12-3 or TRBV12-4 and TRBJ2-3; TRBD2 matches 7 bases. CDR3 length equals 15 residues. The CDR3 nucleotides read TGTGCCAGCAGTCAATACAGAACTAGCGCAGATACGGAGTATTTT. It is translated as CASSQYRTSADTEYF.

This clonotype was recorded a few times. The chain uses TRBV20-1 and TRBJ1-3, with no clear D. Trimming pared 0 bases from V and 3 bases from J, leaving 12 bases between. Germline-derived CDR1 and CDR2 are DFQATT and SNEGSKA (reference sequence). This CDR3 spans 15 amino acids. CDR3 loop: CSARDRRSLGNTIYF. For the CDR3, the DNA is TGCAGTGCTAGAGATCGAAGGTCCCTTGGAAACACCATATATTTT.

The V gene is TRBV11-3, the J gene TRBJ2-5; tentatively, D is TRBD1 (7 bases). The CDR3 has 15 residues. CDR1 and CDR2 (germline): SGHNT, YENEEA. Trimming removed 5 bases at V and 2 bases at J, with 15 bases between. The CDR3 DNA reads as TGTGCCAGCAGCGCGGGACAGTCTCCTCAAGAGACCCAGTACTTC. This codes for CASSAGQSPQETQYF.

This clonotype was seen ten or more times. V is TRBV6-2 or TRBV6-3 and J is TRBJ2-1; 9 nucleotides match TRBD1. Germline trimming cut 5 bases from V and 0 bases from J; bases unmatched to any gene: 5. CDR3 size: 16 residues. Germline CDR1 MNHEY, CDR2 SVGEGT. The CDR3 sequence: CASSTGTGSSYNEQFF. The CDR3 DNA follows: TGTGCCAGCAGTACCGGGACAGGGAGCTCCTACAATGAGCAGTTCTTC.

This clonotype was detected a few times. The chain uses TRBV6-1 and TRBJ1-5; D is ambiguous. The CDR3 consists of 14 residues. Germline V gene sequence: CDR1 MNHNS, CDR2 SASEGT. The CDR3 region has the DNA TGTGCAGTGCGGGAAAACCTTAGCAATCAGCCCCAGCATTTT. Its protein is CAVRENLSNQPQHF.

J is TRBJ2-3 and V is TRBV30; D assignment may be TRBD1 or TRBD2 (6 bases each). CDR1 is GTSNPN and CDR2 is SVGIG in the germline V gene (reference sequence). Between the trimmed V and J ends, which lost 1 base and 4 bases, there was a span of 12 bases. The length of the CDR3 is 14 residues. Here the CDR3 reads CAWSEGGRPDTQYF. DNA for the CDR3: TGTGCCTGGAGTGAAGGGGGGAGGCCAGATACGCAGTATTTT.

This clonotype was counted many times. The chain carries TRBV20-1 and TRBJ2-1; 11 bases match TRBD2. The CDR3 extends over 15 amino acids. Looked up from germline, CDR1 is DFQATT and CDR2 is SNEGSKA (reference sequence). V gave up 3 bases and J gave up 0 bases; unmatched junction bases: 1. CDR3 loop: CSARGLAVSYNEQFF. The CDR3 DNA reads as TGCAGTGCTAGGGGACTAGCGGTCTCCTACAATGAGCAGTTCTTC.

In this sample, this clonotype turned up many times. V usage is TRBV24-1 and J usage is TRBJ1-5, with 12 bases fitting TRBD1. Per the germline V gene, CDR1 is KGHDR and CDR2 is SFDVKD. V trimming: 6 bases; J trimming: 6 bases; junction bases outside the gene matches: 5. There are 15 residues in the CDR3. The CDR3 loop is CATSSRDRGLQPQHF. The CDR3 bases are TGTGCCACCAGTTCCCGGGACAGGGGGCTTCAGCCCCAGCATTTT.